This TCR beta chain was recorded in a study of cytomegalovirus exposure and HLA in healthy donors. Study observations and caveats: Some TCR beta chains (about 180 of them) were listed as cytomegalovirus-associated. TCR beta sequences reportedly predicted the HLA-A and HLA-B alleles of most subjects accurately.

The germline V gene encodes CDR1 MDHEN and CDR2 SYDVKM. The germline V and J ends were trimmed by 11 bases and 3 bases, with 21 bases remaining between them. This CDR3 has 15 amino acids. The PCR used 60 Vbeta and 13 Jbeta primers. In the original analysis: Among the unique TCR beta chains that a later analysis counted, about 79 million in all, 10 million to 14 million were shared. Profiling relied on immunoSEQ multiplex PCR, and the TCRdb table lists in-frame clones only, not all of them. Clone size and the V and J calls come from that table; the DNA yielded D and trimming. The data show about 150,000 clones, roughly 80% seen once. This clone has only one observation. Its matching antigen is unknown.

Specimen: PBMCs. The gene calls are TRBV28 and TRBJ2-3, with a weak D call TRBD2 (7 bases). The source is a man aged 25-40 years in good health and CMV-seronegative. The CDR3 spells CAGLGGSGATDTQYF. CDR3 nucleotide sequence: TGTGCCGGCCTAGGGGGGAGCGGGGCTACAGATACGCAGTATTTT.